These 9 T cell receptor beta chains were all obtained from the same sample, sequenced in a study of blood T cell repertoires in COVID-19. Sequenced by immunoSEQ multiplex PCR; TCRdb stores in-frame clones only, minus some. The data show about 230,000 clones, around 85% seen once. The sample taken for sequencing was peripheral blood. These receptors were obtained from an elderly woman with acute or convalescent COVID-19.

Written as DNA, the CDR3 is TGTGCCAGCAGTGAATCGGGGACTAGCTTTCACGAGCAGTACTTC. Translated: CASSESGTSFHEQYF. This sequence joins TRBV2 and TRBJ2-7, with TRBD2 matching 9 bases. From germline, CDR1 is SNHLY and CDR2 FYNNEI. This CDR3 has 15 residues. V lost 2 bases and J lost 5; bases outside the gene matches: 7. Based on the CDR3 plus reference TRBV2 and TRBJ2-7, the full variable domain is EPEVTQTPSHQVTQMGQEVILRCVPISNHLYFYWYRQILGQKVEFLVSFYNNEISEKSEIFDDQFSVERPDGSNFTLKIRSTKLEDSAMYFCASSESGTSFHEQYFGPGTRLTVT.

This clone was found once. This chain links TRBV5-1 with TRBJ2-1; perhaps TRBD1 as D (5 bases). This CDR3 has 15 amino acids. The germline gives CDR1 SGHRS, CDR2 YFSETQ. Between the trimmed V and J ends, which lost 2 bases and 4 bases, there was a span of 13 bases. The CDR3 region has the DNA TGCGCCAGCAGCTTAACCATGGGGCGGTACAATGAGCAGTTCTTC. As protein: CASSLTMGRYNEQFF.

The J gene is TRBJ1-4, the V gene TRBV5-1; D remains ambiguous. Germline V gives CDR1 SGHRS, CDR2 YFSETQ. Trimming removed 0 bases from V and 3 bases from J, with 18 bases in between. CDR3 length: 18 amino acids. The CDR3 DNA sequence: TGCGCCAGCAGCTTGGGATGGACGAGCGGGGTCTCTAATGAAAAACTGTTTTTT. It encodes CASSLGWTSGVSNEKLFF.

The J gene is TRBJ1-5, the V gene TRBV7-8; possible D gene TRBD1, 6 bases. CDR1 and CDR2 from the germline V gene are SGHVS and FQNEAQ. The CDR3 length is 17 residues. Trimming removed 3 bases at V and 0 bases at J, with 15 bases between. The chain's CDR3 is CASSFAGTPYSNQPQHF. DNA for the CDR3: TGTGCCAGCAGCTTCGCCGGGACACCTTATAGCAATCAGCCCCAGCATTTT. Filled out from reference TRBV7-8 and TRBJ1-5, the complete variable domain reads GAGVSQSPRYKVAKRGQDVALRCDPISGHVSLFWYQQALGQGPEFLTYFQNEAQLDKSGLPSDRFFAERPEGSVSTLKIQRTQQEDSAVYLCASSFAGTPYSNQPQHFGDGTRLSIL.

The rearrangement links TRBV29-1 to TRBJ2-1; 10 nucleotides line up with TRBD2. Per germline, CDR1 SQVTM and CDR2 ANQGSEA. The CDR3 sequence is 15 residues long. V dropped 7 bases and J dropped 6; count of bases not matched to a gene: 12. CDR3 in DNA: TGCAGCGGCGGAGCCGGGACTAGCGTCTCCAATGAGCAGTTCTTC. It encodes CSGGAGTSVSNEQFF.

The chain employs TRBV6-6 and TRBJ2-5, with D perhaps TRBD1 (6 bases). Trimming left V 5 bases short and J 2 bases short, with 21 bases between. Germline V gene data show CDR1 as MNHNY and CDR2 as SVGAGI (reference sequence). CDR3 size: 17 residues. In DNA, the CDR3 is TGTGCCAGCAGTCCTAGCATCCGACGGGACACTCAAGAGACCCAGTACTTC. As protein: CASSPSIRRDTQETQYF.

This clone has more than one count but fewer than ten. CDR3 DNA sequence: TGTGCCAGCTCACCACGGCAGGGGGATGCCTATGGCTACACCTTC. Its protein product is CASSPRQGDAYGYTF. The V and J genes are TRBV18 and TRBJ1-2, with 7 bases lining up with TRBD1. The CDR3 consists of 15 residues. Unmatched junction bases numbered 6, after V lost 1 base and J lost 4 bases. Looked up from germline, CDR1 is KGHSH and CDR2 is LQKENI.

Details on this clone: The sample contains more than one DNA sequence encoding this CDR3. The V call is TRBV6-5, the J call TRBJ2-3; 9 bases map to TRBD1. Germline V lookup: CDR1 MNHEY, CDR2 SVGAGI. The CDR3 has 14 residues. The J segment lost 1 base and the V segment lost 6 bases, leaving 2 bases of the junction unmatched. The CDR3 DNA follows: TGTGCCAGCAGCTACAGGGGGCGCACAGATACGCAGTATTTT. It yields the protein CASSYRGRTDTQYF.

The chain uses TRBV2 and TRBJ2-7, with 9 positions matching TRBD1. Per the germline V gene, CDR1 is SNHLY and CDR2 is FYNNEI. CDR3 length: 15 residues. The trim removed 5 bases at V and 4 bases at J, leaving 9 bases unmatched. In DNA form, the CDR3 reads TGTGCCAGCAGTCGAACTTCCGGGACAGGGTACGAGCAGTACTTC. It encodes CASSRTSGTGYEQYF.